This TCR beta chain was captured in a study of blood T cell repertoires in COVID-19. The wider study: From T cells, B-cell-depleted T cells, or PBMCs came the material, which was cDNA or gDNA.

Authors' analysis steps: Amplified reference gene primers provided the basis for estimating nucleated cell counts. The protocol was immunoSEQ multiplex PCR, while the TCRdb copy is restricted to in-frame clones and leaves out a portion. D and trimming come from the DNA, and the V and J calls and clone size come from that table. The profile shows 300,000 to 400,000 clones, about nine tenths of them singletons. During active infection, Seattle patients enrolled and were then monitored through disease. The sequenced sample consisted of peripheral blood. The source of this sequence is a woman between 45 and 60 years old with COVID-19, enrolled during active disease.

CDR3 in DNA: TGTGCCAGCAGTTACTCGTCCGGGTCGGGCAATCAGCCCCAGCATTTT. Its translation: CASSYSSGSGNQPQHF. The rearrangement links TRBV6-2 or TRBV6-3 to TRBJ1-5; D gene unclear. The CDR3 sequence is 16 residues long. V lost 0 bases and J 2 bases, leaving 11 bases between the germline ends. CDR1 and CDR2 (germline): MNHEY, SVGEGT.